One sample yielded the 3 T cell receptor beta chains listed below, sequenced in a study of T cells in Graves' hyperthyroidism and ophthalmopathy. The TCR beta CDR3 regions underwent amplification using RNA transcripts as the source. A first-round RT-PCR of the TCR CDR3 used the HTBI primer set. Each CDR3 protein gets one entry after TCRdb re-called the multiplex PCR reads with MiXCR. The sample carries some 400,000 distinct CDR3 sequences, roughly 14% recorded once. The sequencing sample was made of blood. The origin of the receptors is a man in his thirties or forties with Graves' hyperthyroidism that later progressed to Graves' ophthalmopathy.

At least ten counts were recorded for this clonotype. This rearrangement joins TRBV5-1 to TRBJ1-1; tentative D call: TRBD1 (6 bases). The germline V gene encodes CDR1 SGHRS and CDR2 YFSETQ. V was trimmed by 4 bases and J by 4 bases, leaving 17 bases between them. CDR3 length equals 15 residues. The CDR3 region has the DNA TGCGCCAGCAGCCCAGGGACAAATTGGGGCACTGAAGCTTTCTTT. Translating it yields CASSPGTNWGTEAFF. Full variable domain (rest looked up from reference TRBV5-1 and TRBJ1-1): KAGVTQTPRYLIKTRGQQVTLSCSPISGHRSVSWYQQTPGQGLQFLFEYFSETQRNKGNFPGRFSGRQFSNSRSEMNVSTLELGDSALYLCASSPGTNWGTEAFFGQGTRLTVV.

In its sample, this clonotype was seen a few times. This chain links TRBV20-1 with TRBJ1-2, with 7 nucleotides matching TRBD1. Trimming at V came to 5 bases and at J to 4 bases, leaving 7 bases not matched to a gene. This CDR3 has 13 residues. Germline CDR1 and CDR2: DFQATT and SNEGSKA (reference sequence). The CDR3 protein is CSAARDRIYGYTF. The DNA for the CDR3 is TGCAGTGCTGCCCGGGACAGAATCTATGGCTACACCTTC.

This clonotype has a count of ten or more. The CDR3 nucleotides are TGCGCCAGCAGTGACCGACAGGCCCCTTCTGGAAACACCATATATTTT. Translating it yields CASSDRQAPSGNTIYF. V gene TRBV10-2 combines with J gene TRBJ1-3, with TRBD1 as a possible D gene (6 bases). Trimming removed 3 bases at V and 1 base at J, with 13 bases between. This CDR3 has 16 residues. Germline CDR1 WSHSY, CDR2 SAAADI.